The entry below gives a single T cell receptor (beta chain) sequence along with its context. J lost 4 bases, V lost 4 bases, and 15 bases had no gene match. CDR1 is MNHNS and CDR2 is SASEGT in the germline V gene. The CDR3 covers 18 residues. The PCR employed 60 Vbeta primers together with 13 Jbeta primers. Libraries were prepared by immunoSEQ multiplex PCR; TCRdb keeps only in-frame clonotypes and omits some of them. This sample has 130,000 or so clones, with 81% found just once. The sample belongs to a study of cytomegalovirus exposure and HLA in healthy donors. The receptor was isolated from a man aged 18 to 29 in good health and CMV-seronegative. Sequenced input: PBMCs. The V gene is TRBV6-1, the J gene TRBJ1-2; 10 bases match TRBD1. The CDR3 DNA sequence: TGTGCCAGCAGTGTCGCCTCAACTGGGACAGGGGTCGGCTATGGCTACACCTTC. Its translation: CASSVASTGTGVGYGYTF.